These T cell receptor beta chains were read from a single sample in a study of cytomegalovirus exposure and HLA in healthy donors. Libraries were prepared by immunoSEQ multiplex PCR; TCRdb keeps only in-frame clonotypes and omits some of them. Of around 150,000 clones in the sample, around 66% were seen once. Sequencing was done on a sample of PBMCs. The source is a woman aged 55 to 70 in good health and CMV-seronegative. Both conserved end residues are part of each CDR3. The D gene is left open where the match is weak. Expanded clones get a size class; other rows say once, few or many, or leave the size out.

d_gene: TRBD1; abundance: .; len: 16; j_gene: TRBJ1-2; v_gene: TRBV19; CDR3aa: CASSKPGTGSSYGYTF; CDR3nt: TGTGCCAGTAGTAAACCCGGGACAGGATCTAGTTATGGCTACACCTTC
d_gene: TRBD2; abundance: .; len: 16; j_gene: TRBJ2-1; v_gene: TRBV5-1; CDR3aa: CASSTGASGGVNEQFF; CDR3nt: TGCGCCAGCAGCACAGGCGCTAGCGGGGGGGTAAATGAGCAGTTCTTC
d_gene: .; abundance: .; len: 14; j_gene: TRBJ2-7; v_gene: TRBV7-7; CDR3aa: CASSSGFGSYEQYF; CDR3nt: TGTGCCAGCAGCTCGGGGTTTGGGTCCTACGAGCAGTACTTC
d_gene: .; abundance: .; len: 17; j_gene: TRBJ2-1; v_gene: TRBV10-3; CDR3aa: CAISDDLRGLSYNEQFF; CDR3nt: TGTGCCATCAGTGACGACCTCAGGGGCCTCTCCTACAATGAGCAGTTCTTC
d_gene: TRBD2; abundance: .; len: 16; j_gene: TRBJ2-6; v_gene: TRBV5-6; CDR3aa: CASSFSGGAGANVLTF; CDR3nt: TGTGCCAGCAGCTTTAGCGGGGGTGCTGGGGCCAACGTCCTGACTTTC
d_gene: TRBD2; abundance: .; len: 19; j_gene: TRBJ2-2; v_gene: TRBV6-1; CDR3aa: CASSETSGRTYANTGELFF; CDR3nt: TGTGCCAGCAGTGAAACTAGCGGGAGGACCTACGCGAACACCGGGGAGCTGTTTTTT
d_gene: TRBD1; abundance: .; len: 15; j_gene: TRBJ1-3; v_gene: TRBV4-3; CDR3aa: CASSPGTGIGNTIYF; CDR3nt: TGCGCCAGCAGCCCCGGGACAGGGATTGGAAACACCATATATTTT
d_gene: TRBD1; abundance: .; len: 19; j_gene: TRBJ2-7; v_gene: TRBV7-3; CDR3aa: CASSCPARQGESSSYEQYF; CDR3nt: TGTGCCAGCAGCTGCCCCGCCCGACAGGGTGAGTCTAGCTCCTACGAGCAGTACTTC
d_gene: TRBD1; abundance: .; len: 16; j_gene: TRBJ2-5; v_gene: TRBV18; CDR3aa: CASSPPGQGGQETQYF; CDR3nt: TGTGCCAGCTCACCACCGGGACAGGGAGGGCAAGAGACCCAGTACTTC
d_gene: TRBD1; abundance: .; len: 15; j_gene: TRBJ2-5; v_gene: TRBV27; CDR3aa: CASSLSPQGLETQYF; CDR3nt: TGTGCCAGCAGTTTATCCCCACAGGGGTTGGAGACCCAGTACTTC
d_gene: TRBD2; abundance: .; len: 15; j_gene: TRBJ2-1; v_gene: TRBV5-8; CDR3aa: CASSPAGRGGREQFF; CDR3nt: TGTGCCAGCAGCCCCGCGGGGCGGGGGGGCCGCGAGCAGTTCTTC
d_gene: TRBD2; abundance: .; len: 15; j_gene: TRBJ2-5; v_gene: TRBV29-1; CDR3aa: CSVEVSGALQETQYF; CDR3nt: TGCAGCGTTGAGGTTAGCGGGGCCCTCCAAGAGACCCAGTACTTC
d_gene: .; abundance: .; len: 15; j_gene: TRBJ2-7; v_gene: TRBV6-6; CDR3aa: CASSYSAGKSYEQYF; CDR3nt: TGTGCCAGCAGTTACTCGGCAGGGAAGAGCTACGAGCAGTACTTC
d_gene: .; abundance: .; len: 14; j_gene: TRBJ1-6; v_gene: TRBV27; CDR3aa: CASSTGTYNSPLHF; CDR3nt: TGTGCCAGCAGTACAGGGACCTATAATTCACCCCTCCACTTT
d_gene: .; abundance: .; len: 15; j_gene: TRBJ1-2; v_gene: TRBV4-3; CDR3aa: CASSQVGGNGYGYTF; CDR3nt: TGCGCCAGCAGCCAAGTAGGGGGTAACGGCTATGGCTACACCTTC
d_gene: .; abundance: .; len: 16; j_gene: TRBJ1-1; v_gene: TRBV10-3; CDR3aa: CAISVSDSNKNTEAFF; CDR3nt: TGTGCCATCAGTGTTTCGGACAGCAATAAGAACACTGAAGCTTTCTTT
d_gene: TRBD1; abundance: once; len: 16; j_gene: TRBJ2-2; v_gene: TRBV19; CDR3aa: CASSIARGRRTGELFF; CDR3nt: TGTGCCAGTAGTATAGCCAGGGGGCGTAGGACCGGGGAGCTGTTTTTT
d_gene: TRBD1; abundance: .; len: 14; j_gene: TRBJ2-2; v_gene: TRBV7-6; CDR3aa: CATADRGNTGELFF; CDR3nt: TGTGCCACCGCGGACAGGGGGAACACCGGGGAGCTGTTTTTT
d_gene: TRBD1; abundance: .; len: 16; j_gene: TRBJ2-6; v_gene: TRBV19; CDR3aa: CASRISGGSGANVLTF; CDR3nt: TGTGCCAGTAGGATCTCAGGGGGCTCTGGGGCCAACGTCCTGACTTTC
d_gene: TRBD2; abundance: .; len: 19; j_gene: TRBJ2-7; v_gene: TRBV12-5; CDR3aa: CASGLETLRTSGGNYEQYF; CDR3nt: TGTGCTAGTGGTTTGGAGACTCTAAGGACTAGCGGGGGGAACTACGAGCAGTACTTC